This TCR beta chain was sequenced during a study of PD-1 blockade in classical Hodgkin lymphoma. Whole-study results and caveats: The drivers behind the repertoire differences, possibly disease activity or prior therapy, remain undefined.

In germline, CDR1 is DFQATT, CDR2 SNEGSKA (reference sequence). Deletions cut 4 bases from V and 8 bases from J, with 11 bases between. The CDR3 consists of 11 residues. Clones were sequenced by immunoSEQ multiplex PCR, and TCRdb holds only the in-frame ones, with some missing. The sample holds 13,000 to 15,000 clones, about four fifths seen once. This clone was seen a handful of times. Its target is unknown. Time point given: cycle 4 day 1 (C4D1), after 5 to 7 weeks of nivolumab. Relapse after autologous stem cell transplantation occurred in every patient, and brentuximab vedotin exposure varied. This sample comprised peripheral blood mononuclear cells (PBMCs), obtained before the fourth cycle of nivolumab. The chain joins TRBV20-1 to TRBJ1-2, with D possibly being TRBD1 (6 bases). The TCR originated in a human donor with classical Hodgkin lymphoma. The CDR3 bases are TGCAGTGCTACGGGGGCCGGAGGCTACACCTTC. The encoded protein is CSATGAGGYTF.